A selection of T cell receptor beta chains follows, all from one sample in a study of T cells in severe cutaneous drug reactions. TCRdb reanalyzed the multiplex PCR reads, giving one entry per CDR3 protein sequence and no DNA. The sample totals approximately 20,000 distinct CDR3 sequences. The sequenced material came from PBMCs. The receptors were sampled from a human donor with toxic epidermal necrolysis, a severe cutaneous drug reaction. Both conserved end residues are part of each CDR3. Clone sizes are given selectively: once, few, many, or a class where the clone is expanded.

>TRBJ1-5|TRBV10-3|-
CAISESESLYQPQHF
>TRBJ2-7|TRBV7-9|-
CASSSSGAWYF
>TRBJ2-1|TRBV9|medium-sized
CASSVADNNEQFF
>TRBJ1-1|TRBV30|medium-sized
CAWSLLGVDTEAFF
>TRBJ2-5|TRBV20-1|-
CSARDFGTQETQYF
>TRBJ1-5|TRBV9|-
CASSVGGMGQPQHF
>TRBJ2-3|TRBV7-9|-
CASSPRTGGTDTQYF
>TRBJ2-5|TRBV7-2|-
CASSLVSIQQETQYF
>TRBJ2-1|TRBV20-1|-
CSASRWLGSYNEQFF
>TRBJ2-3|TRBV5-1|-
CASSSGLDDTQYF
>TRBJ1-2|TRBV29-1|-
CSVEEEGPNYGYTF
>TRBJ2-3|TRBV4-2|-
CASSQGQYNTDTQYF
>TRBJ2-4|TRBV7-8|-
CASSSYSGRSPKNIQYF
>TRBJ2-7|TRBV7-9|-
CASRDSSYEQYF
>TRBJ2-5|TRBV19|-
CASRKTGDHVETQYF
>TRBJ2-1|TRBV27|-
CASSFYSPGLAGGPYNEQFF
>TRBJ1-4|TRBV3-1|-
CASSPSGTGVEKLFF
>TRBJ1-6|TRBV6-5|-
CASRLQGFGSTLHF
>TRBJ2-1|TRBV18|-
CASSPGGDGEQFF
>TRBJ1-1|TRBV12-3/TRBV12-4|-
CASSRRNRDPAFF
>TRBJ2-3|TRBV18|-
CASSPVSHTDTQYF
>TRBJ2-4|TRBV4-1|-
CASSQERDRGGIQYF
>TRBJ1-5|TRBV2|medium-sized
CASGGTGNQPQHF
>TRBJ2-1|TRBV7-9|-
CASSLRGANEQFF
>TRBJ1-5|TRBV19|-
CASSGNLTNQPQHF
>TRBJ1-5|TRBV20-1|-
CSAWTGLGNQPQHF
>TRBJ2-1|TRBV28|-
CASSFTPGKNYNEQFF
>TRBJ2-7|TRBV4-3|-
CASSQGAGTNSYEQYF
>TRBJ2-7|TRBV6-6|-
CASSSPGTRGYEQYF
>TRBJ2-7|TRBV28|-
CASGQGAGEQYF
>TRBJ1-3|TRBV20-1|-
CSAIRLTASGNTIYF
>TRBJ1-6|TRBV14|-
CASSQVNSPLHF
>TRBJ2-1|TRBV2|medium-sized
CASSKLAGALNEQFF
>TRBJ2-3|TRBV5-1|-
CASGWRTSGSTDTQYF
>TRBJ2-1|TRBV19|-
CASSISYSGNINEQFF
>TRBJ2-7|TRBV19|-
CASSFNRNNEQYF
>TRBJ2-1|TRBV9|-
CASSVVVAGGGYNEQFF
>TRBJ2-1|TRBV9|medium-sized
CASSVVGDRGDEQFF
>TRBJ2-3|TRBV9|-
CASSPLQGRNTDTQYF
>TRBJ2-3|TRBV9|-
CASSAQRGPTDTQYF
>TRBJ2-7|TRBV5-1|-
CASSPTGLPNRQYF
>TRBJ1-1|TRBV12-5|-
CASGPQPGTGGTEAFF
>TRBJ2-3|TRBV7-2|-
CASSFIGSDTQYF
>TRBJ2-1|TRBV5-1|-
CASSLARIRYNEQFF
>TRBJ2-1|TRBV6-2/TRBV6-3|medium-sized
CATKLLADEQFF
>TRBJ2-1|TRBV28|-
CASSTRTSGNYNEQFF
>TRBJ1-5|TRBV29-1|-
CSVRRGSNQPQHF
>TRBJ2-3|TRBV7-2|-
CASSLEIKRGNTDTQYF